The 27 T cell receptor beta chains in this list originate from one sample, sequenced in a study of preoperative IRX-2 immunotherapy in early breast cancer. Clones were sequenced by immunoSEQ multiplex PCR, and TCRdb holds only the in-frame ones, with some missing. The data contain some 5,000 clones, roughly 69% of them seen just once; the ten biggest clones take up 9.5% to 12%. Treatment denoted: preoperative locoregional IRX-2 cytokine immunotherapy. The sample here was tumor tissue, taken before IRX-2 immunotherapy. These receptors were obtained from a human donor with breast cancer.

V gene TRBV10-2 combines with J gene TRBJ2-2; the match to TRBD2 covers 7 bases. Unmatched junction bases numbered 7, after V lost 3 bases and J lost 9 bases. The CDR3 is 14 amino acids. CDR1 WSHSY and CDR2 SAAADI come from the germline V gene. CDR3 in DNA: TGCGCCAGCAGTGAATCTAGCGGACGGCGGGAGCTGTTTTTT. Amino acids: CASSESSGRRELFF.

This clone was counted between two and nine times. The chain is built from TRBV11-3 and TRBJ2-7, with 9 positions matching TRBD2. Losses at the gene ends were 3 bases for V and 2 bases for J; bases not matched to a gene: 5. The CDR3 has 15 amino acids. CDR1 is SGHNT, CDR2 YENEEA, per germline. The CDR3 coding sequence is TGTGCCAGCAGCTTGTATCTAGCGGGGACCTACGAGCAGTACTTC. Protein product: CASSLYLAGTYEQYF.

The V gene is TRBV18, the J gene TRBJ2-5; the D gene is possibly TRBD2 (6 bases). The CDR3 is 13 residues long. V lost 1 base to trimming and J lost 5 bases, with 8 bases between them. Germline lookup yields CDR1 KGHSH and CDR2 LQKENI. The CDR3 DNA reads TGTGCCAGCTCACCACGGGGGAGGGAGACCCAGTACTTC. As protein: CASSPRGRETQYF. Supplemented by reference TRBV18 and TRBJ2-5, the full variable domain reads NAGVMQNPRHLVRRRGQEARLRCSPMKGHSHVYWYRQLPEEGLKFMVYLQKENIIDESGMPKERFSAEFPKEGPSILRIQQVVRGDSAAYFCASSPRGRETQYFGPGTRLLVL.

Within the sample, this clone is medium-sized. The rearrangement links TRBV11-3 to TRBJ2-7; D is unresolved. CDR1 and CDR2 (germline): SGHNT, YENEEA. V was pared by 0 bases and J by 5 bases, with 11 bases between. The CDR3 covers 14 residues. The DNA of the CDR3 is TGTGCCAGCAGCTTAGATTCGACTTCTAACGAGCAGTACTTC. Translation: CASSLDSTSNEQYF.

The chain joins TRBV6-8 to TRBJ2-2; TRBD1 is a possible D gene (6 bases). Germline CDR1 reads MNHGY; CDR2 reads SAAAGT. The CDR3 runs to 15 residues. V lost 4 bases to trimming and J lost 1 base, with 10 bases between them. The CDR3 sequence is CASSSGHLNTGELFF. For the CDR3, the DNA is TGTGCCAGCAGTTCGGGACATCTGAACACCGGGGAGCTGTTTTTT.

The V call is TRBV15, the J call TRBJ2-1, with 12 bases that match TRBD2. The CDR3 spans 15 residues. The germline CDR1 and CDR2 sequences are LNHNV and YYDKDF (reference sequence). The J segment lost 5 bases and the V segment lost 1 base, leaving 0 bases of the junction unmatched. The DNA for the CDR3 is TGTGCCACCAGCAGAGGACTAGCGGGAGACAATGAGCAGTTCTTC. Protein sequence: CATSRGLAGDNEQFF. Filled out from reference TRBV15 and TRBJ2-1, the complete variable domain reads DAMVIQNPRYQVTQFGKPVTLSCSQTLNHNVMYWYQQKSSQAPKLLFHYYDKDFNNEADTPDNFQSRRPNTSFCFLDIRSPGLGDTAMYLCATSRGLAGDNEQFFGPGTRLTVL.

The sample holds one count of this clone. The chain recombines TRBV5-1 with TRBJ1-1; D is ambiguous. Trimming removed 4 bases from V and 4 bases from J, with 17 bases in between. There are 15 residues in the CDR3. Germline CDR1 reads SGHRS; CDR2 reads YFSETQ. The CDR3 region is CASSPPGKVGTEAFF. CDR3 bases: TGCGCCAGCAGCCCCCCGGGTAAGGTGGGCACTGAAGCTTTCTTT.

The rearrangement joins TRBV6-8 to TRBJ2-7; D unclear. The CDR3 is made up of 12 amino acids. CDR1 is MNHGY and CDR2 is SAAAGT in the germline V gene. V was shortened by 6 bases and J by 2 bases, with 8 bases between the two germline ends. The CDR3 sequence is CASSRLTYEQYF. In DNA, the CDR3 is TGTGCCAGCAGCCGCCTGACCTACGAGCAGTACTTC.

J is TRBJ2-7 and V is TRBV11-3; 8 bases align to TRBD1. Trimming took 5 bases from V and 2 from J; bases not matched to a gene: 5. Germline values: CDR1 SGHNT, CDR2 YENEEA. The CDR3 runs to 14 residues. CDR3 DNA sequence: TGTGCCAGCAGCGTACAGACAGGGGCCTACGAGCAGTACTTC. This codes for CASSVQTGAYEQYF.

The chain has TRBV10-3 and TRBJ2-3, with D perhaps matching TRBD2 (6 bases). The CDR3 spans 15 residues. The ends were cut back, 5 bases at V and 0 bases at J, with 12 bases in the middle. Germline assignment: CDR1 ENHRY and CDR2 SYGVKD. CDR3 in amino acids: CAISHSGTSTDTQYF. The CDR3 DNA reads TGTGCCATCAGTCATAGCGGAACTAGCACAGATACGCAGTATTTT.

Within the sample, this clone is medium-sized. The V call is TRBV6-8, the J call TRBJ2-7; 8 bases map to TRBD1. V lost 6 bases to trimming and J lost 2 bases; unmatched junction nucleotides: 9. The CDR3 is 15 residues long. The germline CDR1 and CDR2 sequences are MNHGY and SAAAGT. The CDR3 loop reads CASSPSQGAPYEQYF. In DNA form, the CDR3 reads TGTGCCAGCAGCCCGAGTCAGGGGGCCCCCTACGAGCAGTACTTC.

The CDR3 nucleotides read TGTGCCAGCAGCGTCGAAACAGGAACTAATGAAAAACTGTTTTTT. It translates to CASSVETGTNEKLFF. V usage is TRBV11-1 and J usage is TRBJ1-4; TRBD1 might be the D (5 bases). The CDR3 has 15 amino acids. Between the trimmed V and J ends, which lost 5 bases and 1 base, there was a span of 11 bases. Per the germline V gene, CDR1 is SGHAT and CDR2 is FQDESV (reference sequence).

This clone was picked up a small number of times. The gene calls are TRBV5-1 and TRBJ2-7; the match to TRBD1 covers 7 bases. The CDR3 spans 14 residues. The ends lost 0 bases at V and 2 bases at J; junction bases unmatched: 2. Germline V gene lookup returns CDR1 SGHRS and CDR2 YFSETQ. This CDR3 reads CASSLVGTAYEQYF. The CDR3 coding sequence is TGCGCCAGCAGCTTGGTTGGGACAGCCTACGAGCAGTACTTC.

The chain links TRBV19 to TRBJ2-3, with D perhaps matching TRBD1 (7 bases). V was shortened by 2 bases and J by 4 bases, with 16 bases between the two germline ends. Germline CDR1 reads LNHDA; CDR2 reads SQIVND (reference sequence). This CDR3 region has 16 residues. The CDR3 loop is CASSILTGTGADTQYF. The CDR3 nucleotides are TGTGCCAGTAGTATACTGACAGGGACGGGGGCAGATACGCAGTATTTT. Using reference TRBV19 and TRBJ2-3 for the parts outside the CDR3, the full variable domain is DGGITQSPKYLFRKEGQNVTLSCEQNLNHDAMYWYRQDPGQGLRLIYYSQIVNDFQKGDIAEGYSVSREKKESFPLTVTSAQKNPTAFYLCASSILTGTGADTQYFGPGTRLTVL.

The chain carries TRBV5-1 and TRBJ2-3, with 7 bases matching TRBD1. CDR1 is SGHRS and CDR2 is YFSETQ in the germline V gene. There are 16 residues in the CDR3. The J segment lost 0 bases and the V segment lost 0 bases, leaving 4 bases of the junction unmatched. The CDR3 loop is CASSLGGTASTDTQYF. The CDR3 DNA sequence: TGCGCCAGCAGCTTGGGGGGGACAGCTAGCACAGATACGCAGTATTTT.

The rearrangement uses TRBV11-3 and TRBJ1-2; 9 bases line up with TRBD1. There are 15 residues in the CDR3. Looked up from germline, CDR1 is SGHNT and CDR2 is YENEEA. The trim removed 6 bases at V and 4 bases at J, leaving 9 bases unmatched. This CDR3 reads CASRVGQGSGYGYTF. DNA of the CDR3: TGTGCCAGCAGGGTTGGACAGGGGAGCGGCTATGGCTACACCTTC.

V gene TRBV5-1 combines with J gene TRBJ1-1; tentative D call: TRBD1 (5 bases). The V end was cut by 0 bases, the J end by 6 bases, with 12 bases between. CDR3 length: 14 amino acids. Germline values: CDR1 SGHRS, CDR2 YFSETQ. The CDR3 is CASSLDRGWAEAFF. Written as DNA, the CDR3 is TGCGCCAGCAGCTTGGACCGGGGGTGGGCTGAAGCTTTCTTT.

The DNA for the CDR3 is TGTGCCTGGAGTGTAGACAGCCGGGGATATTTT. It specifies CAWSVDSRGYF. This chain joins TRBV30 and TRBJ1-3, with D possibly TRBD1 on 5 matching bases. The germline CDR1 and CDR2 sequences are GTSNPN and SVGIG (reference sequence). The CDR3 runs to 11 residues. Trimming removed 0 bases from V and 15 bases from J, with 12 bases in between.

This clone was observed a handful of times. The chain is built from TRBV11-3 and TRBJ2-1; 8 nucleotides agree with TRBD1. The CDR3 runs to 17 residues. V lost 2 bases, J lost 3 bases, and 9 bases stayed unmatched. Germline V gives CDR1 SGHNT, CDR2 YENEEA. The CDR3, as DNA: TGTGCCAGCAGCTTAAAGGAGCAGGGGGCTTTCTACAATGAGCAGTTCTTC. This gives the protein CASSLKEQGAFYNEQFF.

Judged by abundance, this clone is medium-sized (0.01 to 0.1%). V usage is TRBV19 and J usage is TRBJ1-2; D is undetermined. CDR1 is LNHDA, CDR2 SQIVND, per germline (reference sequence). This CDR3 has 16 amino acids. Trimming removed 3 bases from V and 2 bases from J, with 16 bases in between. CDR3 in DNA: TGTGCCAGTAGTATGGTGTCAGACCATTCCAACTATGGCTACACCTTC. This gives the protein CASSMVSDHSNYGYTF.

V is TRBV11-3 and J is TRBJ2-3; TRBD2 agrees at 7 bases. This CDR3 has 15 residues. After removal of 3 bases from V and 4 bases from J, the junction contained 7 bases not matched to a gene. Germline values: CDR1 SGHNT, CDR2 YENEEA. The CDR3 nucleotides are TGTGCCAGCAGCTTGAGCTGGGGAGGGCCAGATACGCAGTATTTT. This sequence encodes CASSLSWGGPDTQYF. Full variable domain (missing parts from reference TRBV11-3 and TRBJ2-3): EAGVVQSPRYKIIEKKQPVAFWCNPISGHNTLYWYLQNLGQGPELLIRYENEEAVDDSQLPKDRFSAERLKGVDSTLKIQPAELGDSAVYLCASSLSWGGPDTQYFGPGTRLTVL.

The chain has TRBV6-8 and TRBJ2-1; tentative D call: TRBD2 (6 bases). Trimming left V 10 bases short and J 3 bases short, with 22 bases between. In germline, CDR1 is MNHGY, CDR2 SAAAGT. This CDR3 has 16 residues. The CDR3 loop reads CAISGGLPVGYNEQFF. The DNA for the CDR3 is TGTGCCATCAGCGGAGGACTACCAGTGGGCTACAATGAGCAGTTCTTC.

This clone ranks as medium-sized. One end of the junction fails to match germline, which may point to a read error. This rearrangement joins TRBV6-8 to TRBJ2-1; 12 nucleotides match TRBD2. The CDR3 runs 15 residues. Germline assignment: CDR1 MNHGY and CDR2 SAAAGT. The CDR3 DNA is TGTGCCATCAGTCAACTAGCGGGAGGTCGGGATGAGCAGTTCTTC. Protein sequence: CAISQLAGGRDEQFF.

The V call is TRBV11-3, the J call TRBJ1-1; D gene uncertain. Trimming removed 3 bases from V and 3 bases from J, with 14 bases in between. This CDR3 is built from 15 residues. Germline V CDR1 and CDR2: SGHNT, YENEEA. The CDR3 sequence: CASSLGGQQYTEAFF. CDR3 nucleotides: TGTGCCAGCAGCTTGGGAGGGCAACAGTACACTGAAGCTTTCTTT.

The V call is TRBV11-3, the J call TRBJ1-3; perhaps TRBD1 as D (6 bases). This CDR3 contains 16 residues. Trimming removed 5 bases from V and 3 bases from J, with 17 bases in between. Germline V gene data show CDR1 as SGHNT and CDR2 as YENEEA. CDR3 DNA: TGTGCCAGCAGCATCGGCGGGGGGCGCCGTGGAAACACCATATATTTT. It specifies CASSIGGGRRGNTIYF.

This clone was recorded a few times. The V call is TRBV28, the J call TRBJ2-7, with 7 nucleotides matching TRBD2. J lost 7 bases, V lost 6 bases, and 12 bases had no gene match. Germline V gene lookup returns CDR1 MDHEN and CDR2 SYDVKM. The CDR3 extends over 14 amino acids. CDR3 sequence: CASRPGTWGGEQYF. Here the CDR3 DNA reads TGTGCCAGCAGACCCGGGACTTGGGGGGGTGAGCAGTACTTC. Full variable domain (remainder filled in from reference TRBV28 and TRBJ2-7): DVKVTQSSRYLVKRTGEKVFLECVQDMDHENMFWYRQDPGLGLRLIYFSYDVKMKEKGDIPEGYSVSREKKERFSLILESASTNQTSMYLCASRPGTWGGEQYFGPGTRLTVT.

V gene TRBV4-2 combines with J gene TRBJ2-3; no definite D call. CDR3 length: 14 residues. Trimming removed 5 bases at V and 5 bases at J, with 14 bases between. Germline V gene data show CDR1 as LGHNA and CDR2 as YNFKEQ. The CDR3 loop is CASSLWSLEDTQYF. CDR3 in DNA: TGTGCCAGCAGCTTATGGTCCTTGGAAGATACGCAGTATTTT.